This TCR beta chain is drawn from a study of technical replicates of blood from a few donors. The V and J ends lost 5 bases and 1 base respectively, with 8 bases between them. Per the germline V gene, CDR1 is SNHLY and CDR2 is FYNNEI. The CDR3 is 13 residues long. Some clones are missing from TCRdb's copy, which holds only in-frame ones; the method was immunoSEQ multiplex PCR. The sample has under 85,000 clones, roughly 96% seen once; the top ten hold approximately 0.21%. The specimen was T cells isolated from PBMCs. The clonotype was recovered from a human donor in good health. The chain couples TRBV2 to TRBJ1-1; possible D gene TRBD1, 6 bases. CDR3 protein: CASSPGQNTEAFF. Here the CDR3 DNA reads TGTGCCAGCAGTCCGGGACAGAACACTGAAGCTTTCTTT.